Sequencing of this T cell receptor (beta chain) was carried out in a study of shared clonotypes between healthy human individuals. General study results and limits: Blood alone was sampled, and tissue repertoires likely differ.

The data were produced by immunoSEQ multiplex PCR, yet TCRdb's version contains in-frame clones alone and is incomplete. In the table there are around 480,000 clones, 75% to 80% of which are singletons. This clone was seen a single time. Its antigen is unknown. The receptor was derived from a woman aged 35 to 49 in good health. Some clones in this sample may be carry-over from other donors' samples. Sequencing was performed on PBMCs.

The CDR3 sequence is CASPGQGTDTQYF. CDR3 bases: TGTGCCAGCCCGGGACAGGGAACAGATACGCAGTATTTT. The chain joins TRBV2 to TRBJ2-3, with 9 positions matching TRBD1. V was pared by 8 bases and J by 3 bases, with 3 bases of the junction left unmatched. Germline-derived CDR1 and CDR2 are SNHLY and FYNNEI. This CDR3 has 13 amino acids.